This TCR beta chain came from a study of STAT5B mutations in CD4+ large granular lymphocyte leukemia. This was a survey-level run. The assay was immunoSEQ multiplex PCR, and TCRdb's table has in-frame clones only and misses some. In the table there are some 45,000 clones, about 86% of which are singletons. Trimming removed 4 bases from V and 4 bases from J; junction bases left unmatched: 6. The CDR3 extends over 14 amino acids. From germline, CDR1 is SGHTA and CDR2 FQGNSA. This clone has only one observation. V usage is TRBV7-2 and J usage is TRBJ1-1; TRBD1 matches at 7 bases. Sequencing input: CD4+ T cells from blood buffy coats. The TCR sequence derives from a human donor in good health. In DNA, the CDR3 is TGTGCCAGCAGCTCGACAGGGAGGATCACTGAAGCTTTCTTT. Translation: CASSSTGRITEAFF.